The table lists the clone carrying this TCR beta chain with a few counts. Germline CDR1 is SGHRS and CDR2 is YFSETQ. This CDR3 comprises 16 residues. Trimming cost V 3 bases and J 0 bases; bases outside gene matches: 8. The sample is drawn from a study of T cells in Graves' hyperthyroidism and ophthalmopathy. TCR beta CDR3 sequences were amplified from RNA transcripts. HTBI primers were the set used in a first-round RT-PCR of the TCR CDR3. TCRdb analysed the multiplex PCR reads with MiXCR anew, one entry per CDR3 protein. The sample has hundreds of thousands of distinct CDR3 sequences, 35% to 40% seen once.

This chain uses TRBV5-1 with TRBJ1-1; 7 positions match TRBD1. This TCR was sampled from a man aged 18 to 30 with Graves' hyperthyroidism. Specimen: blood. CDR3 protein: CASSWGTDSMNTEAFF. In DNA form, the CDR3 reads TGCGCCAGCAGCTGGGGGACAGATAGCATGAACACTGAAGCTTTCTTT.